The TCR beta chain described here comes from a study of T cell responses to AZD1222 COVID-19 vaccine. The wider study: Analyses pooled second doses at about 4 or about 12 weeks.

General study points: Just six AZD1222 recipients were seropositive at baseline. Reportedly, nearly half the spike-specific TCRs target unmutated variant regions. Spike-specific TCR breadth and depth both grew after two AZD1222 doses.

This CDR3 has 14 residues. Germline CDR1 and CDR2: MNHEY and SVGAGI. Trimming cost V 3 bases and J 5 bases, with 13 bases left between them. Only in-frame clones appear in the TCRdb table, and some are missing; sequencing was by immunoSEQ multiplex PCR. In the table there are approximately 160,000 clones, around nine tenths of which are singletons. A note on this clone: Its target is not known. This same CDR3 is encoded by further DNA sequences in the sample.

This clonotype was obtained from an adult in good health. The chain combines TRBV6-5 with TRBJ1-2; maybe TRBD1 (5 bases). The material was peripheral blood, obtained on day 0 of AZD1222 vaccination. CDR3 loop: CASSYGGGGYGYTF. The CDR3 DNA follows: TGTGCCAGCAGTTATGGTGGGGGAGGGTATGGCTACACCTTC.